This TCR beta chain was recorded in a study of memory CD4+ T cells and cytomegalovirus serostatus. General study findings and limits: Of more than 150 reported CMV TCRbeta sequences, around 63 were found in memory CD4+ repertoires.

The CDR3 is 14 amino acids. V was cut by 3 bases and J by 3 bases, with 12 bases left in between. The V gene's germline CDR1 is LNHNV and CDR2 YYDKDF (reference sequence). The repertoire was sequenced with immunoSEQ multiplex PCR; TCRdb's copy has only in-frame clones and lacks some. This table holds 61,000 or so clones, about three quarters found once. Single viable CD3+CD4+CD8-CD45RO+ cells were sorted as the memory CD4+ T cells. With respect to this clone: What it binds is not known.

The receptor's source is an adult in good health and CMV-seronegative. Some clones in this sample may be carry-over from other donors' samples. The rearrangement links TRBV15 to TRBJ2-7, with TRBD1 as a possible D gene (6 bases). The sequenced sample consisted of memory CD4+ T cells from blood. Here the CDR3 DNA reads TGTGCCACCAGCAGGGCCGTCAGGGGCTACGAGCAGTACTTC. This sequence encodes CATSRAVRGYEQYF.